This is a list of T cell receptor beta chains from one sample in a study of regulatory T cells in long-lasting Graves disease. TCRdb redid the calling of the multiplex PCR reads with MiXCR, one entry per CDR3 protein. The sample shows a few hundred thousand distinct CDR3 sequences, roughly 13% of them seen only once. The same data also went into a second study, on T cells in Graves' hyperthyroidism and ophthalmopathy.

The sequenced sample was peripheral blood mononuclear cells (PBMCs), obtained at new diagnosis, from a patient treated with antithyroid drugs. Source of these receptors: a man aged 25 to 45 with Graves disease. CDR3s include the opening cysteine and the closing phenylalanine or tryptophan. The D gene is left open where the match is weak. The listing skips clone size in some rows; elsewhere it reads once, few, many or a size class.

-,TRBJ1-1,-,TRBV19,CASFNGGEAFF,TGTGCCAGTTTTAATGGTGGCGAAGCTTTCTTT
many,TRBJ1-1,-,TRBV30,CAWRRENTEAFF,TGTGCCTGGAGAAGGGAGAACACTGAAGCTTTCTTT
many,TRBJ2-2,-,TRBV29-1,CSAGHTNTGELFF,TGCAGCGCAGGACACACGAACACCGGGGAGCTGTTTTTT
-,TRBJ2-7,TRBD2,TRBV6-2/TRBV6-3,CASSTTVAGVYYEQYF,TGTGCCAGCAGTACGACTGTAGCGGGAGTTTATTACGAGCAGTACTTC
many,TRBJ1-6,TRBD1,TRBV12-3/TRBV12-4,CASSLAGQGRSPLHF,TGTGCCAGCAGTCTGGCGGGACAGGGGAGATCACCCCTCCACTTT
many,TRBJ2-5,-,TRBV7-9,CASSRDSRETQYF,TGTGCCAGCAGCCGAGACTCCCGGGAGACCCAGTACTTC
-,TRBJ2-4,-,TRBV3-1,CASSNRLAKNIQYF,TGTGCCAGCAGCAATAGACTAGCCAAAAACATTCAGTACTTC
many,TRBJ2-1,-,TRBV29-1,CSVRPGAAEQFF,TGCAGCGTTCGTCCGGGGGCGGCTGAGCAGTTCTTC
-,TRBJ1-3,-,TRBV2,CASSEIGPGSGNTIYF,TGTGCCAGCAGTGAGATAGGACCAGGGTCGGGGAACACCATATATTTT
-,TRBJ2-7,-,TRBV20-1,CSARARQGGAYEQYF,TGCAGTGCTAGAGCCCGACAGGGAGGCGCCTACGAGCAGTACTTC
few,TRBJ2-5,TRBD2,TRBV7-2,CASSLIAGEGGETQYF,TGTGCCAGCAGCTTAATAGCGGGAGAAGGTGGTGAGACCCAGTACTTC
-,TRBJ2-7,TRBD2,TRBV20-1,CSARRLAAYEQYF,TGCAGTGCTAGAAGACTAGCGGCCTACGAGCAGTACTTC
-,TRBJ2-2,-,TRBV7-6,CASSLRSTGALNTGELFF,TGTGCCAGCAGCTTAAGGTCGACGGGAGCGTTGAACACCGGGGAGCTGTTTTTT
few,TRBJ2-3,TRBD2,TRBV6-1,CASSRGTHSGRGDTQYF,TGTGCCAGCAGTCGCGGGACCCACAGCGGGAGAGGGGATACGCAGTATTTT
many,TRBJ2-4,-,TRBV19,CASSIVGTLIGAKNIQYF,TGTGCCAGTAGTATAGTGGGGACCCTGATTGGAGCCAAAAACATTCAGTACTTC
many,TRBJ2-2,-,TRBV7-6,CASSLGAREIGELFF,TGTGCCAGCAGCTTAGGGGCCAGGGAGATAGGGGAGCTGTTTTTT